The rows below give T cell receptor beta chains drawn from one sample of a study of CD8+ T cells in alopecia areata. Libraries were prepared by immunoSEQ multiplex PCR; TCRdb keeps only in-frame clonotypes and omits some of them. Of about 130,000 clones listed, roughly 50% are singletons. The sample here was CD8+ T cells sorted from blood, taken at week 4, from a patient treated with tofacitinib. Receptors originate from a human donor with alopecia areata. Each CDR3 is given with its conserved first and last residue. A D gene is named only where the DNA matches it firmly. Size tells how often a clone was seen (once, few, many) or the class of an expanded clone, and some rows leave it out.

>TRBV29-1|TRBD2|TRBJ2-3|few
CSVGRGEDTQYF
TGCAGCGTTGGGCGGGGGGAAGATACGCAGTATTTT
>TRBV27|.|TRBJ2-3|.
CASSHGAGSADTQYF
TGTGCCAGCAGTCACGGCGCGGGGTCTGCAGATACGCAGTATTTT
>TRBV9|.|TRBJ1-1|.
CASSDVEPEAFF
TGTGCCAGCAGCGATGTTGAGCCTGAAGCTTTCTTT
>TRBV29-1|.|TRBJ1-4|.
CSAQMGGKLFF
TGCAGCGCCCAAATGGGGGGAAAACTGTTTTTT
>TRBV29-1|.|TRBJ1-1|.
CSFQPGTEAFF
TGCAGCTTTCAGCCGGGCACTGAAGCTTTCTTT
>TRBV30|.|TRBJ1-6|.
CACRDVSSYNSPLHF
TGTGCCTGCCGGGACGTTAGCTCCTATAATTCACCCCTCCACTTT
>TRBV25-1|TRBD1|TRBJ1-6|.
CASSEFMTGDSPLHF
TGTGCCAGCAGTGAATTTATGACAGGGGATTCACCCCTCCACTTT
>TRBV2|.|TRBJ1-1|few
CASSTDSRTGEAFF
TGTGCCAGCAGTACAGACAGTAGAACAGGTGAAGCTTTCTTT
>TRBV7-9|.|TRBJ2-7|once
CASSQGERAPHEQYF
TGTGCCAGCAGCCAAGGGGAGCGGGCTCCCCACGAGCAGTACTTC
>TRBV7-8|TRBD1|TRBJ2-6|.
CASSLNRDRGLGANVLTF
TGTGCCAGCAGCTTGAACCGGGACAGGGGGCTTGGGGCCAACGTCCTGACTTTC
>TRBV5-4|TRBD1|TRBJ1-4|.
CASSHGTGKNEKLFF
TGTGCCAGCAGTCACGGGACAGGGAAAAATGAAAAACTGTTTTTT
>TRBV2|.|TRBJ1-4|.
CASSDPAGGDYEKLFF
TGTGCCAGCAGCGATCCCGCCGGAGGGGACTATGAAAAACTGTTTTTT
>TRBV6-4|TRBD2|TRBJ2-3|many
CASSEVAGGTDTQYF
TGTGCCAGCAGTGAGGTAGCGGGGGGCACAGATACGCAGTATTTT
>TRBV29-1|.|TRBJ1-1|.
CSVEDWAEAFF
TGCAGCGTTGAAGATTGGGCTGAAGCTTTCTTT
>TRBV5-6|.|TRBJ1-2|.
CASSLLEVYGYTF
TGTGCCAGCAGCTTGTTAGAGGTCTATGGCTACACCTTC
>TRBV5-6|.|TRBJ2-3|.
CASSLLAGPTDTQYF
TGTGCCAGCAGCTTACTGGCGGGGCCCACAGATACGCAGTATTTT
>TRBV4-3|.|TRBJ1-1|.
CASSQSIGTEAFF
TGCGCCAGCAGCCAATCGATCGGCACTGAAGCTTTCTTT
>TRBV6-5|.|TRBJ2-1|.
CASHSTSSYNEQFF
TGTGCCAGCCACAGCACCTCCTCCTACAATGAGCAGTTCTTC
>TRBV4-3|TRBD1|TRBJ2-3|few
CASSQDRDRWITDTQYF
TGCGCCAGCAGCCAAGATAGGGACAGGTGGATCACAGATACGCAGTATTTT
>TRBV2|.|TRBJ1-5|once
CASRADGAQPQHF
TGTGCCAGCAGGGCCGACGGGGCCCAGCCCCAGCATTTT
>TRBV6-5|.|TRBJ1-3|.
CASSYGSDLGNTIYF
TGTGCCAGCAGTTACGGGTCGGACCTTGGAAACACCATATATTTT
>TRBV7-9|TRBD2|TRBJ2-3|few
CASSTASGGPGDTQYF
TGTGCCAGCAGTACCGCGAGCGGGGGGCCGGGAGATACGCAGTATTTT
>TRBV5-4|.|TRBJ2-5|.
CASSPGRSETQYF
TGTGCCAGCAGCCCCGGACGAAGTGAGACCCAGTACTTC
>TRBV4-1|.|TRBJ2-7|.
CASSQGGAGYEQYF
TGCGCCAGCAGCCAGGGCGGTGCGGGCTACGAGCAGTACTTC
>TRBV30|.|TRBJ1-1|few
CAWSVGGGTEAFF
TGTGCCTGGAGTGTAGGTGGGGGCACTGAAGCTTTCTTT
>TRBV25-1|.|TRBJ2-5|.
CASSEGSWQETQYF
TGTGCCAGCAGTGAAGGCAGTTGGCAAGAGACCCAGTACTTC
>TRBV4-3|TRBD2|TRBJ2-5|many
CASSQERGGQETQYF
TGCGCCAGCAGCCAAGAGCGGGGGGGCCAAGAGACCCAGTACTTC
>TRBV13|.|TRBJ1-6|few
CASSFVTGGLGVALHF
TGTGCCAGCAGCTTCGTAACAGGTGGGCTTGGTGTAGCCCTCCACTTT
>TRBV7-9|.|TRBJ1-1|.
CASRSHELNTEAFF
TGTGCCAGCCGCAGCCACGAACTGAACACTGAAGCTTTCTTT
>TRBV6-5|.|TRBJ2-7|.
CASSYHPSGYEQYF
TGTGCCAGCAGTTACCATCCGAGTGGCTACGAGCAGTACTTC
>TRBV29-1|.|TRBJ2-1|.
CSVVARSSYNEQFF
TGCAGCGTTGTGGCCAGAAGCTCCTACAATGAGCAGTTCTTC
>TRBV27|.|TRBJ2-5|.
CASSRESGETQYF
TGTGCCAGCAGTCGGGAGTCGGGAGAGACCCAGTACTTC
>TRBV4-1|.|TRBJ2-7|few
CASSHSQGYYEQYF
TGCGCCAGCAGCCATAGTCAGGGATACTACGAGCAGTACTTC
>TRBV6-4|TRBD2|TRBJ2-1|few
CASSDLGGEQFF
TGTGCCAGCAGTGACTTGGGGGGGGAGCAGTTCTTC
>TRBV7-8|.|TRBJ2-3|.
CASSPAGTTDTQYF
TGTGCCAGCAGCCCAGCGGGTACCACAGATACGCAGTATTTT
>TRBV7-8|.|TRBJ1-1|.
CASSLGQGIEAFF
TGTGCCAGCAGCTTAGGTCAGGGGATTGAGGCTTTCTTT
>TRBV5-6|TRBD1|TRBJ2-3|.
CASSPGQGWTDTQYF
TGTGCCAGCAGCCCTGGACAGGGTTGGACAGATACGCAGTATTTT
>TRBV13|.|TRBJ2-7|.
CASGFRVSYEQYF
TGTGCCAGCGGATTCAGGGTTTCCTACGAGCAGTACTTC
>TRBV27|TRBD1|TRBJ2-1|once
CASSLRKGANEQFF
TGTGCCAGCAGTCTTCGAAAGGGGGCCAATGAGCAGTTCTTC
>TRBV5-6|TRBD1|TRBJ2-7|few
CASSWDRGYEQYF
TGTGCCAGCAGCTGGGACAGGGGCTACGAGCAGTACTTC
>TRBV18|.|TRBJ2-5|few
CASSPIQPETQYF
TGTGCCAGCTCACCGATTCAGCCCGAGACCCAGTACTTC
>TRBV4-3|.|TRBJ2-7|.
CASSQSPGPTYEQYF
TGCGCCAGCAGCCAATCTCCGGGACCGACCTACGAGCAGTACTTC
>TRBV4-3|TRBD2|TRBJ2-1|.
CASSQVGLAGEGNEQFF
TGCGCCAGCAGCCAAGTAGGGCTAGCGGGGGAAGGGAATGAGCAGTTCTTC
>TRBV30|TRBD1|TRBJ2-1|.
CAWSTGGTYNEQFF
TGTGCCTGGAGTACAGGGGGCACCTACAATGAGCAGTTCTTC
>TRBV4-3|TRBD2|TRBJ2-3|.
CASSQEGASGEADTQYF
TGCGCCAGCAGCCAAGAAGGGGCTAGCGGGGAGGCAGATACGCAGTATTTT
>TRBV5-6|.|TRBJ2-7|.
CASSGWDTTYEQYF
TGTGCCAGCAGCGGATGGGACACGACCTACGAGCAGTACTTC
>TRBV7-2|.|TRBJ1-1|once
CASSRPGGSTEAFF
TGTGCCAGCAGTCGCCCGGGTGGGTCCACTGAAGCTTTCTTT